These 7 T cell receptor beta chains originate from one sample sequenced in a study of blood T cell repertoires in COVID-19. Produced via immunoSEQ multiplex PCR; TCRdb's table is partial and in-frame only. The sample records some 140,000 clones, around 73% being singletons. The sequencing input was peripheral blood. The receptors were gathered from a man between 60 and 70 years old who had recovered from COVID-19.

The chain combines TRBV4-2 with TRBJ2-1; D remains unclear. The CDR3 contains 14 residues. The V end was cut by 4 bases, the J end by 10 bases, with 17 bases between. Germline V gene lookup returns CDR1 LGHNA and CDR2 YNFKEQ. The CDR3: CASSPNPRSGEQFF. The CDR3 DNA reads TGTGCCAGCAGCCCCAACCCCCGAAGTGGCGAGCAGTTCTTC.

The chain has TRBV7-2 and TRBJ2-2; 11 bases match TRBD2. In germline, CDR1 is SGHTA, CDR2 FQGNSA. V gave up 5 bases and J gave up 1 base; unmatched junction bases: 6. This CDR3 contains 17 residues. In DNA, the CDR3 is TGTGCCAGCAGCCAGACTAGCGGGGTCCTGAACACCGGGGAGCTGTTTTTT. This gives the protein CASSQTSGVLNTGELFF.

CDR3 nucleotides: TGTGCCAGCAGCCCCCGATTTGGGGGGTTGTGGACTGAAGCTTTCTTT. This encodes CASSPRFGGLWTEAFF. The J gene is TRBJ1-1, the V gene TRBV7-2; D is perhaps TRBD1 (5 bases). The CDR3 spans 16 residues. V was shortened by 5 bases and J by 5 bases, with 21 bases between the two germline ends. Germline V gene lookup returns CDR1 SGHTA and CDR2 FQGNSA.

This clone has more than one count but fewer than ten. The chain uses TRBV24-1 and TRBJ1-2; D gene ambiguous. CDR3 length equals 12 residues. Looked up from germline, CDR1 is KGHDR and CDR2 is SFDVKD. V was trimmed by 3 bases and J by 4 bases, leaving 5 bases between them. DNA of the CDR3: TGTGCCACCAGTGATGGCATCTATGGCTACACCTTC. This gives the protein CATSDGIYGYTF.

The rearrangement uses TRBV30 and TRBJ1-4; a weak D match, TRBD1 (5 bases). The CDR3 is 14 residues long. The V end was cut by 1 base, the J end by 3 bases, with 9 bases between. Germline V gives CDR1 GTSNPN, CDR2 SVGIG (reference sequence). This CDR3 reads CAWSEVGPNEKLFF. For the CDR3, the DNA is TGTGCCTGGAGTGAAGTGGGGCCTAATGAAAAACTGTTTTTT.

The chain carries TRBV3-1 (or the pseudogene TRBV3-2) and TRBJ2-5, with 7 bases fitting TRBD1. The germline V gene has CDR1 LGHDT and CDR2 YNNKEL (reference sequence). The CDR3 extends over 17 amino acids. Losses at the gene ends were 0 bases for V and 3 bases for J; bases not matched to a gene: 10. CDR3 in DNA: TGTGCCAGCAGCCAAGACTTTATGGGGACAGCAAAAGAGACCCAGTACTTC. Translating it yields CASSQDFMGTAKETQYF.

The V call is TRBV28, the J call TRBJ1-1; maybe TRBD1 (6 bases). Germline V lookup: CDR1 MDHEN, CDR2 SYDVKM. The V and J ends lost 8 bases and 1 base respectively, with 14 bases between them. This CDR3 is 14 amino acids long. The CDR3 is CASRKGGRNTEAFF. DNA for the CDR3: TGTGCCAGCCGGAAGGGGGGGAGGAACACTGAAGCTTTCTTT.